Below, 16 T cell receptor beta chains from the same sample are listed, as sequenced in a study of blood T cell repertoires in COVID-19. Libraries were prepared by immunoSEQ multiplex PCR; TCRdb keeps only in-frame clonotypes and omits some of them. The table lists 200,000 to 250,000 clones, 86% of them singletons, with about 2.2% in the top ten. Sequences were obtained from peripheral blood. These TCRs come from a woman aged 50 to 65 with acute or convalescent COVID-19.

The chain couples TRBV5-4 to TRBJ2-7, with a tentative D call TRBD1 (5 bases). Trimming pared 3 bases from V and 4 bases from J, leaving 17 bases between. This CDR3 has 15 residues. Germline V CDR1 and CDR2: SGHNT, YYREEE (reference sequence). This chain's CDR3 is CASSSSQTARYEQYF. CDR3 coding DNA: TGTGCCAGCAGCTCCTCCCAGACAGCGAGATACGAGCAGTACTTC.

This clone appeared a single time. J is TRBJ1-2 and V is TRBV18, with TRBD1 matching 12 bases. Germline V gene lookup returns CDR1 KGHSH and CDR2 LQKENI. The CDR3 is 15 amino acids. The trim removed 6 bases at V and 5 bases at J, leaving 7 bases unmatched. The CDR3 is CASSPGTGGKYGYTF. CDR3 nucleotide sequence: TGTGCCAGCTCGCCCGGGACAGGGGGCAAGTATGGCTACACCTTC.

V usage is TRBV7-2 and J usage is TRBJ1-3, with 10 bases that match TRBD1. This CDR3 has 17 residues. V gave up 3 bases and J gave up 2 bases; unmatched junction bases: 7. CDR1 and CDR2 (germline): SGHTA, FQGNSA. The CDR3 coding sequence is TGTGCCAGCAGCTTCGACAGGGGGCGCATAACTGGAAACACCATATATTTT. It yields the protein CASSFDRGRITGNTIYF. Supplemented by reference TRBV7-2 and TRBJ1-3, the full variable domain reads GAGVSQSPSNKVTEKGKDVELRCDPISGHTALYWYRQSLGQGLEFLIYFQGNSAPDKSGLPSDRFSAERTGGSVSTLTIQRTQQEDSAVYLCASSFDRGRITGNTIYFGEGSWLTVV.

The chain links TRBV6-6 to TRBJ1-1; 8 bases are a match to TRBD1. Trimming took 6 bases from V and 11 from J; bases not matched to a gene: 5. The length of the CDR3 is 11 residues. Germline CDR1 and CDR2: MNHNY and SVGAGI (reference sequence). CDR3 DNA: TGTGCCAGCAGCACTGACAGGGGTGCTTTCTTT. This translates into CASSTDRGAFF.

The chain carries TRBV18 and TRBJ2-7; a possible D gene is TRBD1 (6 bases). CDR3 length: 14 amino acids. With 3 bases removed from V and 0 bases from J, the gap between germline ends came to 9 bases. Per germline, CDR1 KGHSH and CDR2 LQKENI. The CDR3 bases are TGTGCCAGCTCACCGAGGGGGAGCTCCTACGAGCAGTACTTC. Translation gives CASSPRGSSYEQYF.

This rearrangement joins TRBV27 to TRBJ1-2; a possible D gene is TRBD1 (5 bases). Trimming cost V 5 bases and J 10 bases, with 20 bases left between them. This CDR3 is 14 amino acids long. Per germline, CDR1 MNHEY and CDR2 SMNVEV (reference sequence). CDR3 protein: CASSQVGSTGDYTF. The CDR3 coding sequence is TGTGCCAGCAGTCAGGTAGGCTCGACGGGGGACTACACCTTC.

V is TRBV19 and J is TRBJ1-5; D possibly corresponds to TRBD1 (5 bases). Per germline, CDR1 LNHDA and CDR2 SQIVND (reference sequence). V gave up 7 bases and J gave up 3 bases, with 13 bases separating them. The CDR3 is 14 residues long. CDR3 residues: CASTAGGFNQPQHF. The CDR3 DNA is TGTGCCAGTACGGCGGGGGGATTCAATCAGCCCCAGCATTTT.

The chain combines TRBV27 with TRBJ2-7; D unresolved. CDR3 length: 16 amino acids. The germline V and J ends were trimmed by 4 bases and 3 bases, with 19 bases remaining between them. In germline, CDR1 is MNHEY, CDR2 SMNVEV (reference sequence). The CDR3 here is CASSSLPPQSFYEQYF. The CDR3, as DNA: TGTGCCAGCAGTTCCCTCCCGCCCCAGTCCTTCTACGAGCAGTACTTC.

The chain uses TRBV2 and TRBJ1-1, with D perhaps TRBD1 (5 bases). The ends were cut back, 5 bases at V and 5 bases at J, with 12 bases in the middle. Germline V gene lookup returns CDR1 SNHLY and CDR2 FYNNEI. This CDR3 has 13 amino acids. In DNA, the CDR3 is TGTGCCAGCAGTCAACAGGAAGCGACTGAAGCTTTCTTT. It yields the protein CASSQQEATEAFF.

This chain connects TRBV5-8 to TRBJ1-1; D not certain. Between the trimmed V and J ends, which lost 2 bases and 1 base, there was a span of 9 bases. Germline CDR1 and CDR2: SGHTS and YDEGEE. This CDR3 comprises 14 residues. DNA of the CDR3: TGTGCCAGCAGCTTAGGCAGGCCGAACACTGAAGCTTTCTTT. Translation gives CASSLGRPNTEAFF.

This chain uses TRBV7-8 with TRBJ1-5; TRBD1 matches 11 bases. The CDR3 has 19 amino acids. The V gene end was trimmed by 5 bases and the J gene end by 1 base; junction bases not matched to a gene: 13. Germline CDR1 reads SGHVS; CDR2 reads FQNEAQ. CDR3 coding DNA: TGTGCCAGCAGCCCCCCCCGGGCCCGGGACAGGGGGAGCAATCAGCCCCAGCATTTT. Translating gives CASSPPRARDRGSNQPQHF.

This rearrangement joins TRBV19 to TRBJ2-1; 8 bases line up with TRBD2. Germline CDR1 LNHDA, CDR2 SQIVND (reference sequence). This CDR3 has 15 amino acids. The ends lost 1 base at V and 4 bases at J; junction bases unmatched: 3. CDR3 DNA sequence: TGTGCCAGTAGTATAGGTAGCGGGGTATACAATGAGCAGTTCTTC. It encodes CASSIGSGVYNEQFF.

The chain carries TRBV7-2 and TRBJ1-2, with TRBD1 matching 7 bases. The germline gives CDR1 SGHTA, CDR2 FQGNSA. Trimming cost V 0 bases and J 6 bases; bases outside gene matches: 4. This CDR3 contains 14 residues. CDR3 region: CASSLAGGRDGYTF. In DNA form, the CDR3 reads TGTGCCAGCAGCTTAGCAGGGGGCAGGGATGGCTACACCTTC.

The CDR3 protein is CASSELGGHTEAFF. The DNA of the CDR3 is TGTGCCAGCAGTGAATTGGGGGGGCACACTGAAGCTTTCTTT. The V gene is TRBV2, the J gene TRBJ1-1, with D possibly matching TRBD1 (6 bases). Germline V gives CDR1 SNHLY, CDR2 FYNNEI. V lost 2 bases and J 3 bases, leaving 10 bases between the germline ends. The CDR3 totals 14 residues. The complete variable domain, with remaining parts taken from reference TRBV2 and TRBJ1-1, reads EPEVTQTPSHQVTQMGQEVILRCVPISNHLYFYWYRQILGQKVEFLVSFYNNEISEKSEIFDDQFSVERPDGSNFTLKIRSTKLEDSAMYFCASSELGGHTEAFFGQGTRLTVV.

CDR3 in DNA: TGTGCCAGTAGTATAAGGCAGGTCAATCAGCCCCAGCATTTT. Amino acids: CASSIRQVNQPQHF. The chain carries TRBV19 and TRBJ1-5; D is unresolved. Between the trimmed V and J ends, which lost 2 bases and 3 bases, there was a span of 8 bases. CDR3 length: 14 amino acids. Per germline, CDR1 LNHDA and CDR2 SQIVND (reference sequence).

The gene calls are TRBV21-1 and TRBJ1-6; TRBD1, the D gene given by the table, was not confirmed from the DNA. TRBV21-1 is a recognized pseudogene. CDR3 length: 19 amino acids. This chain's CDR3 is CASSKGRSDRGYFNSPLHF. The CDR3 nucleotides are TGTGCCAGCAGCAAAGGGAGGTCGGACAGGGGGTATTTTAATTCACCCCTCCACTTT.